These 12 T cell receptor beta chains were all obtained from the same sample, sequenced in a study of blood T cell repertoires in COVID-19. Method: immunoSEQ multiplex PCR; TCRdb's copy keeps in-frame clones and lacks some. The table lists more than 300,000 clones, 88% of them singletons, with 1.2% in the top ten. The sequenced material came from PBMCs or T cells enriched from blood (not recorded which). The receptors here all came from a young woman who had recovered from COVID-19.

This chain joins TRBV18 and TRBJ2-5; possibly TRBD1 for D (6 bases). V dropped 4 bases and J dropped 5 bases, with 17 bases sitting between them. Germline loops: CDR1 KGHSH, CDR2 LQKENI. This CDR3 has 15 residues. This CDR3 is CASSLFSGAAETQYF. CDR3 bases: TGTGCCAGCTCACTTTTTTCAGGGGCGGCGGAGACCCAGTACTTC. Complete variable domain (other parts from reference TRBV18 and TRBJ2-5): NAGVMQNPRHLVRRRGQEARLRCSPMKGHSHVYWYRQLPEEGLKFMVYLQKENIIDESGMPKERFSAEFPKEGPSILRIQQVVRGDSAAYFCASSLFSGAAETQYFGPGTRLLVL.

In DNA, the CDR3 is TGCAGTGCTAGTAGGGGTCTTGAAGCTTTCTTT. Translated: CSASRGLEAFF. The chain couples TRBV20-1 to TRBJ1-1; possible D gene TRBD1, 5 bases. CDR1 and CDR2 from the germline V gene are DFQATT and SNEGSKA (reference sequence). Trimming left V 3 bases short and J 7 bases short, with 9 bases between. The CDR3 runs to 11 residues.

V and J are TRBV6-4 and TRBJ2-3, with 9 bases that match TRBD2. Germline values: CDR1 MRHNA, CDR2 SNTAGT. V dropped 0 bases and J dropped 4; count of bases not matched to a gene: 8. There are 17 residues in the CDR3. CDR3 in amino acids: CASSDSERGADADTQYF. CDR3 bases: TGTGCCAGCAGTGACTCAGAGCGGGGGGCGGACGCAGATACGCAGTATTTT.

The chain uses TRBV7-2 and TRBJ2-7, with TRBD2 matching over 10 bases. Trimming removed 6 bases from V and 4 bases from J; junction bases left unmatched: 9. The CDR3 totals 15 residues. Looked up from germline, CDR1 is SGHTA and CDR2 is FQGNSA. The CDR3 sequence is CASSFSSGGPYEQYF. For the CDR3, the DNA is TGTGCCAGCAGTTTCTCTAGCGGGGGCCCGTACGAGCAGTACTTC. The whole variable domain, filled in from reference TRBV7-2 and TRBJ2-7, reads GAGVSQSPSNKVTEKGKDVELRCDPISGHTALYWYRQSLGQGLEFLIYFQGNSAPDKSGLPSDRFSAERTGGSVSTLTIQRTQQEDSAVYLCASSFSSGGPYEQYFGPGTRLTVT.

The chain joins TRBV5-1 to TRBJ1-2; TRBD1 matches 9 bases. V gave up 5 bases and J gave up 5 bases; unmatched junction bases: 10. Germline V gene lookup returns CDR1 SGHRS and CDR2 YFSETQ. The CDR3 runs 15 residues. DNA of the CDR3: TGCGCCAGCAGGTTCGGACAGGGGCGTTTATATGGCTACACCTTC. This translates into CASRFGQGRLYGYTF.

This clone was counted a few times. The CDR3 sequence is CASSRSSGGIADTQYF. CDR3 nucleotide sequence: TGTGCCAGCAGTAGGAGTAGCGGGGGGATCGCAGATACGCAGTATTTT. This chain joins TRBV6-2 or TRBV6-3 and TRBJ2-3; TRBD2 matches at 10 bases. This CDR3 spans 16 amino acids. Germline CDR1 and CDR2: MNHEY and SVGEGT. V was pared by 5 bases and J by 4 bases, with 9 bases of the junction left unmatched.

The chain carries TRBV18 and TRBJ1-1, with D possibly TRBD1 on 5 matching bases. The germline V gene has CDR1 KGHSH and CDR2 LQKENI. This CDR3 is 15 amino acids long. The germline V and J ends were trimmed by 4 bases and 0 bases, with 12 bases remaining between them. The CDR3 loop reads CASSLGLVLNTEAFF. The CDR3 DNA reads as TGTGCCAGCTCACTGGGACTTGTCTTGAACACTGAAGCTTTCTTT.

In this sample, this clone turned up once. This chain connects TRBV6-5 to TRBJ2-5; TRBD2 is a possible D gene (5 bases). V lost 0 bases, J lost 4 bases, and 9 bases lay in between. Germline V gene sequence: CDR1 MNHEY, CDR2 SVGAGI. The CDR3 covers 14 residues. CDR3 protein: CASSYSIRGETQYF. As DNA, the CDR3 is TGTGCCAGCAGTTACTCGATCCGGGGAGAGACCCAGTACTTC.

V is TRBV10-3 and J is TRBJ1-2, with TRBD1 matching over 7 bases. V lost 0 bases, J lost 2 bases, and 6 bases stayed unmatched. This CDR3 has 16 amino acids. CDR1 is ENHRY and CDR2 is SYGVKD in the germline V gene. CDR3: CAISESFRDRNYGYTF. The CDR3 DNA reads as TGTGCCATCAGTGAGTCTTTTAGGGACAGAAACTATGGCTACACCTTC.

V gene TRBV2 combines with J gene TRBJ1-2; TRBD1 aligns across 7 bases. Germline trimming cut 11 bases from V and 4 bases from J; bases unmatched to any gene: 4. There are 11 residues in the CDR3. The germline V gene has CDR1 SNHLY and CDR2 FYNNEI. In DNA form, the CDR3 reads TGTGCCGGCCGGGACAGCTATGGCTACACCTTC. It is translated as CAGRDSYGYTF. Drawing the rest from reference TRBV2 and TRBJ1-2, the complete variable domain is EPEVTQTPSHQVTQMGQEVILRCVPISNHLYFYWYRQILGQKVEFLVSFYNNEISEKSEIFDDQFSVERPDGSNFTLKIRSTKLEDSAMYFCAGRDSYGYTFGSGTRLTVV.

For the CDR3, the DNA is TGCGCCAGCAGTGCAACACGGACAGGGGGTCACTACAATGAGCAGTTCTTC. Encoded protein: CASSATRTGGHYNEQFF. The rearrangement uses TRBV10-1 and TRBJ2-1, with 10 bases fitting TRBD1. Germline CDR1 WNHNN, CDR2 SYGVQD (reference sequence). The V and J ends lost 4 bases and 3 bases, in that order; junction bases with no gene match: 9. The CDR3 loop spans 17 amino acids.

A word on this clone: In the same sample, other DNA sequences code for this CDR3. The rearrangement uses TRBV18 and TRBJ2-6; possible D gene TRBD1, 6 bases. Germline loops: CDR1 KGHSH, CDR2 LQKENI. The V end lost 3 bases, the J end lost 1 base, and 7 bases lay between the germline ends. CDR3 length: 15 amino acids. The CDR3 region is CASSPQGSGANVLTF. DNA of the CDR3: TGTGCCAGCTCACCGCAGGGGTCTGGGGCCAACGTCCTGACTTTC.